The 32 T cell receptor beta chains below were found in one sample sequenced in a study of shared clonotypes between healthy human individuals. Clones were read by immunoSEQ multiplex PCR, and TCRdb kept only the in-frame ones, dropping some. The sample lists roughly 500,000 clones, 60% to 85% occurring once. Material: PBMCs. All receptors derive from a woman between 40 and 50 years old in good health. Some clones in this sample may be carry-over from other donors' samples.

The V call is TRBV19, the J call TRBJ2-5; D perhaps matches TRBD1 (5 bases). The CDR3 spans 13 residues. V lost 3 bases and J 5 bases, leaving 10 bases between the germline ends. Germline V gene lookup returns CDR1 LNHDA and CDR2 SQIVND (reference sequence). The CDR3 DNA sequence: TGTGCCAGTAGTATGGTGGGGCGGGAGACCCAGTACTTC. It translates to CASSMVGRETQYF.

This rearrangement joins TRBV27 to TRBJ2-7, with D perhaps TRBD1 or TRBD2 (5 bases each). V lost 5 bases to trimming and J lost 7 bases, with 18 bases between them. The V gene's germline CDR1 is MNHEY and CDR2 SMNVEV (reference sequence). The CDR3 consists of 14 residues. As DNA, the CDR3 is TGTGCCAGCAGTACCGGGACGCACGTTGGGGAGCAGTACTTC. This translates into CASSTGTHVGEQYF.

CDR3 in DNA: TGTGCCAGCAGGCTGATAGCAGATACGCAGTATTTT. Protein sequence: CASRLIADTQYF. This rearrangement joins TRBV2 to TRBJ2-3; D is unresolved. The CDR3 spans 12 residues. CDR1 and CDR2 (germline): SNHLY, FYNNEI. With 6 bases removed from V and 4 bases from J, the gap between germline ends came to 8 bases.

As to this clone: It differs at one base from a far larger clone, so likely a read error. The CDR3 sequence is CASQGSNYDYTF. The DNA for the CDR3 is TGTGCCAGTCAGGGGTCTAACTATGACTACACCTTC. This rearrangement joins TRBV28 to TRBJ1-2; perhaps TRBD1 as D (6 bases). The CDR3 loop spans 12 amino acids. Looked up from germline, CDR1 is MDHEN and CDR2 is SYDVKM.

This clone was detected many times. V usage is TRBV2 and J usage is TRBJ1-2; D is uncertain. Germline CDR1 and CDR2: SNHLY and FYNNEI. This CDR3 spans 15 amino acids. The germline V and J ends were trimmed by 3 bases and 0 bases, with 11 bases remaining between them. Here the CDR3 reads CASSEGLGPNYGYTF. The CDR3 DNA follows: TGTGCCAGCAGTGAGGGTCTAGGGCCTAACTATGGCTACACCTTC.

This clone has just a few counts. The chain combines TRBV19 with TRBJ2-2; D gene uncertain. The CDR3 runs 13 residues. The V gene lost 3 bases and the J gene lost 6 bases, with 8 bases spanning the gap. Looked up from germline, CDR1 is LNHDA and CDR2 is SQIVND (reference sequence). CDR3 DNA: TGTGCCAGTAGTATCGGGTACCCCGGGGAGCTGTTTTTT. Translating gives CASSIGYPGELFF.

The rearrangement joins TRBV10-2 to TRBJ2-1, with D perhaps assigned TRBD1 or TRBD2 (5 bases each). Trimming stripped 8 bases from V and 4 bases from J, with 15 bases between. There are 14 residues in the CDR3. Germline V CDR1 and CDR2: WSHSY, SAAADI. The CDR3 DNA reads TGCGCCAGCTGGGGGTGGGCCCGTTACAATGAGCAGTTCTTC. It translates to CASWGWARYNEQFF.

The V gene is TRBV9, the J gene TRBJ2-3, with D uncertain. Germline V lookup: CDR1 SGDLS, CDR2 YYNGEE. The CDR3 extends over 16 amino acids. V dropped 0 bases and J dropped 2 bases, with 13 bases sitting between them. The CDR3, as DNA: TGTGCCAGCAGCGTAGGGGCAGGCACAACCACAGATACGCAGTATTTT. Encoded protein: CASSVGAGTTTDTQYF.

The chain couples TRBV2 to TRBJ2-1, with 8 bases fitting TRBD2. The ends lost 8 bases at V and 4 bases at J; junction bases unmatched: 10. The germline CDR1 and CDR2 sequences are SNHLY and FYNNEI. The CDR3 extends over 15 amino acids. CDR3: CASSSPGGLYNEQFF. CDR3 nucleotide sequence: TGTGCCAGCTCCAGTCCGGGAGGGTTGTACAATGAGCAGTTCTTC. The full variable domain, rest sourced from reference TRBV2 and TRBJ2-1, is EPEVTQTPSHQVTQMGQEVILRCVPISNHLYFYWYRQILGQKVEFLVSFYNNEISEKSEIFDDQFSVERPDGSNFTLKIRSTKLEDSAMYFCASSSPGGLYNEQFFGPGTRLTVL.

This sequence joins TRBV6-1 and TRBJ1-2; D is perhaps TRBD1 (5 bases). The V end was cut by 7 bases, the J end by 4 bases, with 16 bases between. The CDR3 totals 14 residues. Germline V gene lookup returns CDR1 MNHNS and CDR2 SASEGT. Here the CDR3 reads CASTRERGSYGYTF. CDR3 DNA: TGTGCCAGCACCCGGGAGAGGGGCTCCTATGGCTACACCTTC.

This chain uses TRBV27 with TRBJ2-2, with a tentative D call TRBD1 (6 bases). The germline gives CDR1 MNHEY, CDR2 SMNVEV (reference sequence). This CDR3 has 15 amino acids. Deletions cut 5 bases from V and 4 bases from J, with 14 bases between. The CDR3 DNA reads as TGTGCCAGCAGTGTCACAGGGTTTGTCACCGGGGAGCTGTTTTTT. This translates into CASSVTGFVTGELFF.

This CDR3 reads CASSPPQYSGANVLTF. In nucleotides, the CDR3 is TGTGCCAGCAGCCCCCCTCAGTACTCTGGGGCCAACGTCCTGACTTTC. The chain recombines TRBV7-8 with TRBJ2-6; D uncertain. Trimming shortened V by 5 bases and J by 0 bases, and 11 bases separated the two germline ends. This CDR3 spans 16 amino acids. The germline CDR1 and CDR2 sequences are SGHVS and FQNEAQ. The full variable domain, with the rest looked up from reference TRBV7-8 and TRBJ2-6, is GAGVSQSPRYKVAKRGQDVALRCDPISGHVSLFWYQQALGQGPEFLTYFQNEAQLDKSGLPSDRFFAERPEGSVSTLKIQRTQQEDSAVYLCASSPPQYSGANVLTFGAGSRLTVL.

The chain employs TRBV18 and TRBJ2-4; 7 bases agree with TRBD2. This CDR3 has 14 residues. V gave up 0 bases and J gave up 6 bases; unmatched junction bases: 2. Germline assignment: CDR1 KGHSH and CDR2 LQKENI. CDR3 region: CASSPPTSRNIQYF. The CDR3 DNA reads as TGTGCCAGCTCACCACCGACTAGCCGAAACATTCAGTACTTC.

There are many counts of this clone. One end of the junction is discordant with germline, which a read error may explain. The chain has TRBV4-1 and TRBJ1-1; tentative D call: TRBD1 (5 bases). Per the germline V gene, CDR1 is MGHRA and CDR2 is YSYEKL. The CDR3 has 13 residues. The CDR3 spells CASSQRSGLPNLF. CDR3 nucleotides: TGCGCCAGCAGCCAAAGATCGGGACTACCAAATTTATTT.

This clone was recorded only once. The chain links TRBV28 to TRBJ1-5; tentative D call: TRBD1 (6 bases). Trimming shortened V by 7 bases and J by 5 bases, and 24 bases separated the two germline ends. Germline CDR1 and CDR2: MDHEN and SYDVKM. This CDR3 spans 17 amino acids. In nucleotides, the CDR3 is TGTGCCAGCACCACCCTCGGATGGGGGGCGACGTATCAGCCCCAGCATTTT. Protein product: CASTTLGWGATYQPQHF.

DNA of the CDR3: TGTGCCAGCAGCCAGACGGGACAGGGAGGTCAGCCCCAGCATTTT. Its protein product is CASSQTGQGGQPQHF. The chain uses TRBV4-2 and TRBJ1-5; 9 positions agree with TRBD1. The CDR3 loop spans 15 amino acids. Looked up from germline, CDR1 is LGHNA and CDR2 is YNFKEQ. With V trimmed by 3 bases and J by 6 bases, 6 bases remained unmatched.

V usage is TRBV19 and J usage is TRBJ1-1; perhaps TRBD1 as D (6 bases). With 6 bases removed from V and 1 base from J, the gap between germline ends came to 12 bases. Per germline, CDR1 LNHDA and CDR2 SQIVND (reference sequence). The CDR3 covers 14 residues. CDR3 sequence reads: CASRGAGPNTEAFF. In DNA, the CDR3 is TGTGCCAGTAGGGGGGCAGGGCCGAACACTGAAGCTTTCTTT.

In the case of this clone: A read error is possible here, since a much larger clone lies one base away. Other DNA sequences in this specimen translate into the identical CDR3. The chain recombines TRBV11-2 with TRBJ2-5; D is unresolved. Germline values: CDR1 SGHAT, CDR2 FQNNGV. This CDR3 region has 12 residues. The CDR3 DNA sequence: TGTGCCAGCAGTTTAGATCGAGAGACCCAGTACTTC. Translated, it gives CASSLDRETQYF.

V usage is TRBV9 and J usage is TRBJ2-2; 7 bases are shared with TRBD2. J lost 1 base, V lost 0 bases, and 9 bases had no gene match. The length of the CDR3 is 18 residues. Germline values: CDR1 SGDLS, CDR2 YYNGEE. CDR3 DNA: TGTGCCAGCAGCGTAGTGTTAGTGGAGCGGGAGAACACCGGGGAGCTGTTTTTT. Residues: CASSVVLVERENTGELFF.

The chain employs TRBV6-1 and TRBJ2-1; D is undetermined. CDR1 is MNHNS and CDR2 is SASEGT in the germline V gene. V was shortened by 4 bases and J by 1 base, with 5 bases between the two germline ends. The CDR3 consists of 13 residues. The DNA for the CDR3 is TGTGCCAGCAGTGCACTTTCCTACAATGAGCAGTTCTTC. Amino acids: CASSALSYNEQFF.

The V and J genes are TRBV25-1 and TRBJ2-1, with 9 bases identical to TRBD2. Trimming at V came to 7 bases and at J to 7 bases, leaving 14 bases not matched to a gene. CDR1 is MGHDK, CDR2 SYGVNS, per germline. The CDR3 sequence is 16 residues long. The CDR3 region is CASNSGGHCLWNEQFF. DNA of the CDR3: TGTGCCAGCAATAGCGGGGGACACTGTTTATGGAATGAGCAGTTCTTC.

Here the CDR3 reads CASGQESTDTQYF. CDR3 nucleotide sequence: TGTGCCAGCGGACAGGAGAGCACAGATACGCAGTATTTT. The V call is TRBV2, the J call TRBJ2-3; 7 positions match TRBD1. Germline V gene sequence: CDR1 SNHLY, CDR2 FYNNEI. Trimming at V came to 8 bases and at J to 0 bases, leaving 2 bases not matched to a gene. CDR3 length equals 13 residues.

About this clone itself: Within the sample, other DNA sequences also encode this same CDR3. J is TRBJ1-1 and V is TRBV5-1; 8 nucleotides line up with TRBD1. CDR1 is SGHRS, CDR2 YFSETQ, per germline. The CDR3 has 14 amino acids. J was trimmed by 4 bases and V by 3 bases; bases with no gene match: 5. The CDR3: CASSSGQGGTEAFF. The CDR3 DNA follows: TGCGCCAGCAGCTCCGGACAGGGCGGCACTGAAGCTTTCTTT. The full variable domain, in which reference TRBV5-1 and TRBJ1-1 provide the parts outside the CDR3, is KAGVTQTPRYLIKTRGQQVTLSCSPISGHRSVSWYQQTPGQGLQFLFEYFSETQRNKGNFPGRFSGRQFSNSRSEMNVSTLELGDSALYLCASSSGQGGTEAFFGQGTRLTVV.

The V and J genes are TRBV6-5 and TRBJ2-1, with D possibly TRBD1 on 7 matching bases. V shed 0 bases and J shed 4 bases, with 13 bases lying between them. Germline values: CDR1 MNHEY, CDR2 SVGAGI. The length of the CDR3 is 16 residues. The CDR3 coding sequence is TGTGCCAGCAGTTACTCGCGGGACAGCACATACAATGAGCAGTTCTTC. The encoded protein is CASSYSRDSTYNEQFF.

The V call is TRBV11-2, the J call TRBJ2-1; D is ambiguous. V was clipped by 0 bases and J by 7 bases, with 7 bases between them. The CDR3 loop spans 13 amino acids. Germline CDR1 and CDR2: SGHAT and FQNNGV. The CDR3 DNA reads as TGTGCCAGCAGCTTAGACTATCGGAATGAGCAGTTCTTC. This gives the protein CASSLDYRNEQFF.

The chain links TRBV7-3 to TRBJ2-1; TRBD1 might be the D (5 bases). Trimming removed 5 bases at V and 2 bases at J, with 10 bases between. Germline V CDR1 and CDR2: SGHTA, FQGTGA. The CDR3 contains 14 residues. The CDR3 nucleotides read TGTGCCAGCAGCCGTGACAGAGCCTACAATGAGCAGTTCTTC. Protein: CASSRDRAYNEQFF.

CDR3 in DNA: TGCGCCAGCCGGGGACTAGCGATAGACTACGAGCAGTACTTC. Translated, it gives CASRGLAIDYEQYF. The chain links TRBV10-2 to TRBJ2-7; 10 nucleotides agree with TRBD2. Germline lookup yields CDR1 WSHSY and CDR2 SAAADI. Unmatched junction bases numbered 7, after V lost 8 bases and J lost 3 bases. The CDR3 is made up of 14 amino acids.

This chain joins TRBV18 and TRBJ2-1; the D call may be TRBD1 or TRBD2 (7 bases each). The CDR3 extends over 16 amino acids. V lost 4 bases, J lost 10 bases, and 23 bases lay in between. Germline V CDR1 and CDR2: KGHSH, LQKENI. The CDR3: CASSLKLAAQQGEQFF. CDR3 bases: TGTGCCAGCTCACTTAAGCTAGCGGCCCAACAGGGGGAGCAGTTCTTC.

In its sample, this clone was seen once. Here the CDR3 reads CASSFWGDSYTF. As DNA, the CDR3 is TGTGCCAGCAGTTTTTGGGGGGACAGCTACACCTTC. The chain employs TRBV28 and TRBJ1-2, with D tentatively TRBD1 (6 bases). The CDR3 loop spans 12 amino acids. Trimming removed 3 bases from V and 9 bases from J, with 11 bases in between. CDR1 MDHEN and CDR2 SYDVKM come from the germline V gene.

This clone was detected only once. The V and J genes are TRBV10-3 and TRBJ1-3, with D maybe TRBD1 (5 bases). Germline V gives CDR1 ENHRY, CDR2 SYGVKD. This CDR3 comprises 15 residues. The V end lost 6 bases, the J end lost 0 bases, and 12 bases lay between the germline ends. In nucleotides, the CDR3 is TGTGCCATCAGCCAAGGGGACCGCTCTGGAAACACCATATATTTT. It encodes CAISQGDRSGNTIYF.

Comments on this clone: The same CDR3 can be traced to other DNA sequences in this sample. V and J are TRBV7-9 and TRBJ2-3; TRBD1 might be the D (5 bases). V lost 1 base, J lost 3 bases, and 8 bases lay in between. Germline loops: CDR1 SEHNR, CDR2 FQNEAQ (reference sequence). The CDR3 has 14 residues. The DNA for the CDR3 is TGTGCCAGCAGCTTAGTTAGGGGAACAGATACGCAGTATTTT. Residues: CASSLVRGTDTQYF.

This clone was counted a single time. This chain uses TRBV7-2 with TRBJ2-1; possible D gene TRBD1, 7 bases. The CDR3 loop spans 16 amino acids. Germline CDR1 is SGHTA and CDR2 is FQGNSA. V shed 6 bases and J shed 4 bases, with 19 bases lying between them. The CDR3 spells CASSTRQGGGYNEQFF. CDR3 in DNA: TGTGCCAGCAGTACTCGACAGGGTGGAGGGTACAATGAGCAGTTCTTC.